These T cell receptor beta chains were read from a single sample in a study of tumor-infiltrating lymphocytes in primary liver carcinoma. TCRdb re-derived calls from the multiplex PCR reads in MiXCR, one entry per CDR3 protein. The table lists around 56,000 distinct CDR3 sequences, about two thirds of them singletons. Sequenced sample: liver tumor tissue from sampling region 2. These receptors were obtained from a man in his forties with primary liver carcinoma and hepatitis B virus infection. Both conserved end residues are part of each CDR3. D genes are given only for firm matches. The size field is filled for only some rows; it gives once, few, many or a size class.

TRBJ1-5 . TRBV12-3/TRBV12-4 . CASSLNRGSNQPQHF TGTGCCAGCAGTTTAAATCGGGGTAGCAATCAGCCCCAGCATTTT
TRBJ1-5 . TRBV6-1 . CASSGSGLSNQPQHF TGTGCCAGCAGTGGATCAGGGTTGAGCAATCAGCCCCAACATTTT
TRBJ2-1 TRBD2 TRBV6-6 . CVSSYSRGPAGNEQFF TGTGTCAGCAGTTACTCGAGGGGACCAGCGGGAAATGAGCAGTTCTTC
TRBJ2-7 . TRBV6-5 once CASMTLTSGRLTYEQYF TGTGCCAGCATGACATTGACTAGTGGGAGACTAACCTACGAGCAGTACTTC
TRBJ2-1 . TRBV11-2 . CASNLYRLVSEQLF TGTGCCAGCAACTTATACCGGCTAGTTAGTGAGCAACTCTTC
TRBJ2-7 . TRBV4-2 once CASSQGTGSQYEQYF TGTGCCAGCAGCCAAGGCACCGGGTCTCAGTACGAGCAGTACTTC
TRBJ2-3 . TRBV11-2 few CAGSLRAGTDTQYF TGTGCCGGCAGCTTAAGGGCGGGCACAGATACGCAGTATTTT
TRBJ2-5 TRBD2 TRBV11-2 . CASSPRSIQGTGRETQYF TGTGCCAGCAGCCCTAGATCAATCCAGGGTACTGGGCGGGAGACCCAATACTTC
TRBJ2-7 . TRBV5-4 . CASSLYNSDEQYF TGTGCCAGCAGCCTCTATAATAGTGACGAGCAGTACTTC
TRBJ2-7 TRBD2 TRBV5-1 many CASSPGLAGGYEQYF TGCGCCAGCAGCCCGGGACTAGCGGGGGGCTACGAGCAGTACTTC
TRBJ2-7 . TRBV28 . CANSRGWQDSYEQYF TGTGCCAACAGTAGGGGATGGCAGGATTCCTACGAGCAGTACTTC
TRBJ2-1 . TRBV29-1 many CSVDLGVDEQFF TGCAGCGTTGATCTGGGGGTGGATGAGCAGTTCTTC
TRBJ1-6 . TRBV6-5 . CASNYSPFQWGDNSPLHF TGTGCCAGCAATTACTCGCCCTTCCAGTGGGGAGATAATTCACCCCTCCACTTT
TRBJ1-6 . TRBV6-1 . CASSELGSSPLHF TGTGCCAGCAGTGAATTAGGGAGTTCACCCCTCCACTTT
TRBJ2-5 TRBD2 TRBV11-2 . CASRQTPVGGEGTQYF TGTGCCAGCAGACAAACTCCTGTCGGGGGGGAAGGGACCCAGTACTTC
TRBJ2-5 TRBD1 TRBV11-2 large CASSLTAGGSGETQYF TGTGCCAGCAGCTTAACAGCAGGGGGCTCGGGGGAGACCCAGTACTTC
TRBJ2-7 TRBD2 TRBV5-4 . CACSVSGSSYEQYF TGTGCCTGCAGCGTTAGCGGGAGTTCCTACGAGCAGTACTTC
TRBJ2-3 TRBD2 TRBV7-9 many CASSILADTSTDTQYF TGTGCCAGCAGCATTCTAGCGGATACTAGCACAGATACGCAGTATTTT
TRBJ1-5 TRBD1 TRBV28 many CASSQGARINQPQHF TGTGCCAGCAGTCAGGGGGCGCGTATCAATCAGCCCCAGCATTTT
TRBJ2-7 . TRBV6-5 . CASRNQWGYEQYF TGTGCCAGCAGGAACCAGTGGGGTTACGAGCAGTACTTT